These 24 T cell receptor beta chains were all obtained from the same sample, sequenced in a study of CD8+CD57+ T cells in acquired aplastic anemia. Genomic DNA acted as the template from which TCR beta VDJ combination and CDR3 sequence profiling were carried out. TCRdb called the reads again in MiXCR, with one record for every CDR3 protein. The table shows 450,000 to 600,000 distinct CDR3 sequences, with roughly a third occurring only once. Selection for sequencing was limited to patients who had shown CD8+CD57+ cell expansion by flow cytometry. Input material: sorted CD4+, CD8+, or CD8+CD57+ T cells (not recorded which) from PBMCs. These receptors were collected from a human donor with aplastic anemia.

V usage is TRBV6-1 and J usage is TRBJ2-7; tentative D call: TRBD1 (6 bases). Germline values: CDR1 MNHNS, CDR2 SASEGT. V shed 1 base and J shed 0 bases, with 10 bases lying between them. This CDR3 region has 15 residues. CDR3 protein: CASSEEEGGSYEQYF. Here the CDR3 DNA reads TGTGCCAGCAGTGAAGAGGAAGGGGGCTCCTACGAGCAGTACTTC.

The chain joins TRBV13 to TRBJ1-2; 7 positions agree with TRBD1. CDR1 is PRHDT and CDR2 is FYEKMQ in the germline V gene (reference sequence). Trimming removed 5 bases from V and 6 bases from J; junction bases left unmatched: 9. The CDR3 totals 14 residues. The CDR3 region is CASSGDSYEHGYTF. Written as DNA, the CDR3 is TGTGCCAGCAGCGGGGACAGCTACGAGCATGGCTACACCTTC.

In this sample, this clonotype turned up a few times. V usage is TRBV19 and J usage is TRBJ1-1; perhaps TRBD1 as D (6 bases). The length of the CDR3 is 15 residues. Trimming removed 7 bases from V and 1 base from J, with 16 bases in between. Germline V gene sequence: CDR1 LNHDA, CDR2 SQIVND (reference sequence). The CDR3 spells CASTQDPTGNTEAFF. CDR3 coding DNA: TGTGCCAGTACCCAAGATCCGACAGGGAACACTGAAGCTTTCTTT. The variable domain in full, with the rest retrieved from reference TRBV19 and TRBJ1-1, is DGGITQSPKYLFRKEGQNVTLSCEQNLNHDAMYWYRQDPGQGLRLIYYSQIVNDFQKGDIAEGYSVSREKKESFPLTVTSAQKNPTAFYLCASTQDPTGNTEAFFGQGTRLTVV.

This clonotype was observed many times. The genes are TRBV7-6 and TRBJ2-3; the D gene is possibly TRBD2 (5 bases). Per germline, CDR1 SGHVS and CDR2 FNYEAQ. V was clipped by 3 bases and J by 2 bases, with 6 bases between them. This CDR3 comprises 13 residues. This CDR3 reads CASSLTNTDTQYF. The CDR3, as DNA: TGTGCCAGCAGCTTGACTAACACAGATACGCAGTATTTT.

The table lists this clonotype with a few counts. This chain uses TRBV5-6 with TRBJ2-5; either TRBD1 or TRBD2 may fit D (5 bases each). CDR3 size: 16 residues. Germline V gene data show CDR1 as SGHDT and CDR2 as YYEEEE. Trimming removed 0 bases at V and 0 bases at J, with 12 bases between. This CDR3 reads CASSLVKGTDQETQYF. The CDR3 DNA sequence: TGTGCCAGCAGCTTGGTAAAGGGGACCGACCAAGAGACCCAGTACTTC.

This clonotype has ten or more counts. The chain employs TRBV5-4 and TRBJ2-5, with D unclear. The V end was cut by 0 bases, the J end by 2 bases, with 2 bases between. Germline V gene sequence: CDR1 SGHNT, CDR2 YYREEE (reference sequence). The CDR3 covers 12 residues. The DNA of the CDR3 is TGTGCCAGCAGCTTGGATCAAGAGACCCAGTACTTC. Translation: CASSLDQETQYF.

A note on this clonotype: An end of the junction differs from the germline gene, which may be a read error. The V call is TRBV7-9, the J call TRBJ1-1; 8 bases map to TRBD1. CDR1 and CDR2 from the germline V gene are SEHNR and FQNEAQ (reference sequence). The CDR3 has 14 residues. The CDR3 is CTSSRQGMNTEAFF. The DNA of the CDR3 is TGTACCAGCAGCCGACAGGGGATGAACACTGAAGCTTTCTTT.

The gene calls are TRBV29-1 and TRBJ2-7, with 16 bases lining up with TRBD2. Germline values: CDR1 SQVTM, CDR2 ANQGSEA. The CDR3 runs to 17 residues. The ends lost 5 bases at V and 4 bases at J; junction bases unmatched: 11. The CDR3 here is CSVTGTSGGAIGYEQYF. For the CDR3, the DNA is TGCAGCGTTACCGGGACTAGCGGGGGGGCCATAGGTTACGAGCAGTACTTC.

This clonotype came up a few times. The genes are TRBV14 and TRBJ1-4; D ambiguous. CDR1 is SGHDN and CDR2 is FVKESK in the germline V gene. V was trimmed by 4 bases and J by 8 bases, leaving 14 bases between them. The length of the CDR3 is 14 residues. The CDR3 nucleotides read TGTGCCAGCAGCCCCCGAGGAGGGCGGGAAAAACTGTTTTTT. Encoded protein: CASSPRGGREKLFF. Filled out from reference TRBV14 and TRBJ1-4, the complete variable domain reads EAGVTQFPSHSVIEKGQTVTLRCDPISGHDNLYWYRRVMGKEIKFLLHFVKESKQDESGMPNNRFLAERTGGTYSTLKVQPAELEDSGVYFCASSPRGGREKLFFGSGTQLSVL.

This clonotype has a count of ten or more. In DNA, the CDR3 is TGTGCCAGCAGTAAAAGCACAGATACGCAGTATTTT. Protein sequence: CASSKSTDTQYF. The chain joins TRBV9 to TRBJ2-3, with no clear D. CDR3 length: 12 residues. Germline values: CDR1 SGDLS, CDR2 YYNGEE. Trimming pared 5 bases from V and 0 bases from J, leaving 4 bases between.

This clonotype turned up a few times. The chain links TRBV6-1 to TRBJ1-1, with D tentatively TRBD1 (6 bases). Per the germline V gene, CDR1 is MNHNS and CDR2 is SASEGT. The CDR3 has 15 amino acids. V lost 6 bases and J 1 base, leaving 15 bases between the germline ends. The CDR3 sequence is CASRPDRLANTEAFF. In DNA, the CDR3 is TGTGCCAGCAGACCCGACAGGCTGGCGAACACTGAAGCTTTCTTT.

This clonotype was observed a handful of times. The rearrangement uses TRBV14 and TRBJ2-3; the D is unclear. The germline V and J ends were trimmed by 3 bases and 2 bases, with 9 bases remaining between them. Per germline, CDR1 SGHDN and CDR2 FVKESK. CDR3 size: 14 residues. CDR3 amino acids: CASSQGRHTDTQYF. CDR3 DNA: TGTGCCAGCAGCCAGGGCAGGCACACAGATACGCAGTATTTT.

This clonotype was seen more than once but under ten times. The chain combines TRBV6-1 with TRBJ2-3, with 12 bases that match TRBD2. The CDR3 is 16 residues long. V trimming: 2 bases; J trimming: 0 bases; junction bases outside the gene matches: 0. CDR1 is MNHNS and CDR2 is SASEGT in the germline V gene. CDR3 nucleotide sequence: TGTGCCAGCAGTGAAACTAGCGGGAGGAGCACAGATACGCAGTATTTT. Encoded protein: CASSETSGRSTDTQYF.

This chain connects TRBV2 to TRBJ1-3; D is unclear. Trimming removed 10 bases at V and 8 bases at J, with 12 bases between. This CDR3 has 11 amino acids. CDR1 and CDR2 (germline): SNHLY, FYNNEI. The chain's CDR3 is CATSGLDTIYF. CDR3 coding DNA: TGTGCCACTTCGGGGTTGGACACCATATATTTT.

This clonotype was seen only a few times. The rearrangement uses TRBV9 and TRBJ2-5; D call uncertain. This CDR3 is 14 amino acids long. The germline CDR1 and CDR2 sequences are SGDLS and YYNGEE. Trimming removed 0 bases at V and 0 bases at J, with 6 bases between. CDR3 coding DNA: TGTGCCAGCAGCGTAGACGGAAACCAAGAGACCCAGTACTTC. Protein sequence: CASSVDGNQETQYF. Looking up the rest from reference TRBV9 and TRBJ2-5 gives the full variable domain: DSGVTQTPKHLITATGQRVTLRCSPRSGDLSVYWYQQSLDQGLQFLIQYYNGEERAKGNILERFSAQQFPDLHSELNLSSLELGDSALYFCASSVDGNQETQYFGPGTRLLVL.

Written as DNA, the CDR3 is TGTGCCAGCCCCATAGGGCAGCCCCAGCATTTT. Amino acids: CASPIGQPQHF. V gene TRBV25-1 combines with J gene TRBJ1-5; D unclear. Trimming left V 8 bases short and J 7 bases short, with 9 bases between. Per germline, CDR1 MGHDK and CDR2 SYGVNS. This CDR3 spans 11 amino acids.

V gene TRBV12-3 or TRBV12-4 combines with J gene TRBJ1-4; 7 bases match TRBD1. V shed 6 bases, J shed 8 bases, and the junction held 6 bases outside the gene matches. There are 13 residues in the CDR3. CDR3 DNA: TGTGCCAGCAGACCCGGGACAGCCGAAAAACTGTTTTTT. Its translation is CASRPGTAEKLFF.

This CDR3 is CSAPWESYNEQFF. Here the CDR3 DNA reads TGCAGTGCCCCATGGGAGAGCTACAATGAGCAGTTCTTC. The J gene is TRBJ2-1, the V gene TRBV20-1; D perhaps matches TRBD2 (5 bases). Germline V lookup: CDR1 DFQATT, CDR2 SNEGSKA (reference sequence). CDR3 length equals 13 residues. V lost 6 bases, J lost 3 bases, and 12 bases lay in between.

In this sample, this clonotype turned up many times. The rearrangement joins TRBV19 to TRBJ2-7; no clear D. The germline V gene has CDR1 LNHDA and CDR2 SQIVND (reference sequence). V lost 3 bases and J 5 bases, leaving 5 bases between the germline ends. This CDR3 is built from 11 residues. CDR3 amino acids: CASSMSHEQYF. The CDR3 DNA follows: TGTGCCAGTAGTATGAGCCACGAGCAGTACTTC.

In this sample, this clonotype turned up a few times. The chain carries TRBV11-1 and TRBJ2-3, with a weak D call TRBD2 (6 bases). From germline, CDR1 is SGHAT and CDR2 FQDESV (reference sequence). V lost 7 bases and J lost 0, with 17 bases in between. The CDR3 contains 16 residues. CDR3 DNA sequence: TGTGCCAGCACAACCTATGACGGGAGAAGCACAGATACGCAGTATTTT. Protein product: CASTTYDGRSTDTQYF.

This clonotype was detected ten times or more. The rearrangement uses TRBV7-2 and TRBJ2-7; D is possibly TRBD1 (6 bases). Trimming took 4 bases from V and 6 from J, leaving 10 bases between them. The germline CDR1 and CDR2 sequences are SGHTA and FQGNSA. The CDR3 is 12 residues long. CDR3 in amino acids: CASSYDRFEQYF. The CDR3 DNA reads as TGTGCCAGCAGCTACGACAGGTTCGAGCAGTACTTC. Supplemented by reference TRBV7-2 and TRBJ2-7, the full variable domain reads GAGVSQSPSNKVTEKGKDVELRCDPISGHTALYWYRQSLGQGLEFLIYFQGNSAPDKSGLPSDRFSAERTGGSVSTLTIQRTQQEDSAVYLCASSYDRFEQYFGPGTRLTVT.

The chain carries TRBV7-2 and TRBJ1-6; D gene unclear. Germline CDR1 and CDR2: SGHTA and FQGNSA. This CDR3 spans 14 amino acids. Trimming removed 1 base at V and 7 bases at J, with 8 bases between. CDR3 nucleotide sequence: TGTGCCAGCAGCTTAGTAGAGGGAAATTCACCCCTCCACTTT. As protein: CASSLVEGNSPLHF.

This clonotype was seen many times. The CDR3 DNA reads TGTGCCACCAGTGACCCGTCCGGGACAGGGCGCGATGAGCAGTTCTTC. Translating gives CATSDPSGTGRDEQFF. This chain links TRBV24-1 with TRBJ2-1; 9 bases are a match to TRBD1. CDR3 length equals 16 residues. Germline loops: CDR1 KGHDR, CDR2 SFDVKD. The ends lost 4 bases at V and 8 bases at J; junction bases unmatched: 11.

The rearrangement joins TRBV7-8 to TRBJ2-7; 15 bases are shared with TRBD2. The CDR3 extends over 17 amino acids. The V segment lost 4 bases and the J segment 3 bases; nucleotides outside the gene matches: 7. The germline V gene has CDR1 SGHVS and CDR2 FQNEAQ. The CDR3 protein is CASSSGTSGRFYYEQYF. The CDR3 DNA follows: TGTGCCAGCAGCTCGGGGACTAGCGGGAGGTTTTACTACGAGCAGTACTTC. The entire variable domain, with the rest obtained from reference TRBV7-8 and TRBJ2-7, is as follows: GAGVSQSPRYKVAKRGQDVALRCDPISGHVSLFWYQQALGQGPEFLTYFQNEAQLDKSGLPSDRFFAERPEGSVSTLKIQRTQQEDSAVYLCASSSGTSGRFYYEQYFGPGTRLTVT.